This paragraph reports one T cell receptor (beta chain). Its matching antigen is unknown. The data stem from a study of long-term antiretroviral therapy in people with HIV. The study, taken as a whole, reports: With ART, diversity went up but was still lower than in transplant donor controls.

The immunoSEQ assay was v3.0, run at survey level. Method: immunoSEQ multiplex PCR; TCRdb's copy keeps in-frame clones and lacks some. This table holds 20,000 to 25,000 clones, about four fifths found once. The trim removed 1 base at V and 14 bases at J, leaving 7 bases unmatched. The CDR3 is 12 residues long. Per germline, CDR1 SGHVS and CDR2 FQNEAQ. Clinicians in the United States treated all participants with HIV. The clonotype was recovered from a man aged 45-65 years with HIV. The source was unsorted PBMCs, collected 0.3 years after starting antiretroviral therapy. The chain has TRBV7-8 and TRBJ1-2, with 7 bases aligning to TRBD1. CDR3 DNA: TGTGCCAGCAGCTTAGGGGCAGGGGGGGAAACCTTC. Translation: CASSLGAGGETF.